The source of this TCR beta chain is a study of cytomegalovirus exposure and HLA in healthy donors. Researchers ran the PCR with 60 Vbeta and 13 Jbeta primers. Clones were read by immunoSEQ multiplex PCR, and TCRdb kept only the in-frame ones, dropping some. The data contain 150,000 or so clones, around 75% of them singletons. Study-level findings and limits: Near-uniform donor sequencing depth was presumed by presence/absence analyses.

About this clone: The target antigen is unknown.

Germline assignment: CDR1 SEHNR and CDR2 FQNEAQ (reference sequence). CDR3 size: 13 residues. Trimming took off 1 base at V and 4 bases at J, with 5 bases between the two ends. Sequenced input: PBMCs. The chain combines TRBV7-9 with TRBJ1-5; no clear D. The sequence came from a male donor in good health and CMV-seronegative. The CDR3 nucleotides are TGTGCCAGCAGCTTAGGGACTAATCAGCCCCAGCATTTT. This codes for CASSLGTNQPQHF.